Here is one TCR beta chain with its context. The junction and the germline gene differ at one end; a read error may be behind it. Germline assignment: CDR1 MDHEN and CDR2 SYDVKM. The CDR3 is 15 amino acids. This sample was included in a study of T cell repertoires in cytomegalovirus infection. TCRdb re-called the reads through MiXCR, storing one row per CDR3 protein. The profile covers nearly 650,000 distinct CDR3 sequences, with roughly 24% appearing a single time and 6.5% to 10% taken by the ten largest. The TCR was taken from a human donor in good health (CMV status not recorded). Some clones in this sample may be carry-over from other donors' samples. The sequenced material came from CD8+ T cells from PBMCs. The chain has TRBV28 and TRBJ1-4; 7 positions agree with TRBD1. DNA for the CDR3: TGTGCCAACAGTTTATACAGGGGATCCCGCGAAAAACTGTTTTTT. Protein sequence: CANSLYRGSREKLFF.